Each of the 30 T cell receptor beta chains below was sequenced from the same sample in a study of human T cells and chemical hapten exposure. Specified time point: patch test 1, 2 weeks after DPC sensitization. Treatment: therapeutic diphenylcyclopropenone sensitization with weekly scalp DPC. MiXCR, run by TCRdb on the RACE reads, gives a single entry per CDR3 protein. The sample includes tens of thousands of distinct CDR3 sequences, approximately 29% seen only once; the top ten take about 10%. The source material was whole blood, sampled in connection with sensitization to the hapten diphenylcyclopropenone (DPC). These TCRs come from a man in his forties with alopecia areata. Some clones in this sample may be carry-over from other donors' samples.

J is TRBJ2-1 and V is TRBV29-1, with TRBD2 matching 7 bases. This CDR3 comprises 15 residues. With 3 bases clipped from V and 9 bases from J, the junction kept 14 bases outside the gene matches. Germline lookup yields CDR1 SQVTM and CDR2 ANQGSEA. CDR3 sequence: CSVESPGGSYGEQFF. DNA of the CDR3: TGCAGCGTTGAGAGTCCGGGCGGGAGTTATGGTGAGCAGTTCTTC.

CDR3 residues: CASSGTSGADNEQFF. The CDR3 DNA sequence: TGTGCCAGCAGCGGGACCAGCGGGGCCGACAATGAGCAGTTCTTC. The J gene is TRBJ2-1, the V gene TRBV3-1, with 7 bases matching TRBD2. This CDR3 is 15 amino acids long. V lost 5 bases to trimming and J lost 5 bases; unmatched junction nucleotides: 9. Germline V gene data show CDR1 as LGHDT and CDR2 as YNNKEL (reference sequence).

J is TRBJ1-6 and V is TRBV6-1; D is perhaps TRBD1 (5 bases). The CDR3 loop spans 15 amino acids. Trimming pared 8 bases from V and 7 bases from J, leaving 18 bases between. Germline V lookup: CDR1 MNHNS, CDR2 SASEGT. In DNA, the CDR3 is TGTGCCAGCTACCCCCCCGGGACGGGAAATTCACCCCTCCACTTT. This sequence encodes CASYPPGTGNSPLHF.

The chain links TRBV28 to TRBJ1-5; TRBD1 is a possible D gene (6 bases). The CDR3 spans 18 residues. Germline CDR1 reads MDHEN; CDR2 reads SYDVKM. V lost 6 bases and J lost 4, with 25 bases in between. CDR3 DNA sequence: TGTGCCAGCAGCCCCCTCGGGGGGGGGGCAGGTTGGAATCAGCCCCAGCATTTT. The encoded protein is CASSPLGGGAGWNQPQHF.

There are a few counts of this clonotype. CDR3: CASSLGASGAYNEQFF. In nucleotides, the CDR3 is TGTGCCAGCAGTTTGGGGGCTAGCGGGGCCTACAATGAGCAGTTCTTC. The chain employs TRBV28 and TRBJ2-1; the match to TRBD2 covers 9 bases. Germline V gives CDR1 MDHEN, CDR2 SYDVKM. After removal of 3 bases from V and 2 bases from J, the junction contained 5 bases not matched to a gene. The CDR3 spans 16 residues. Together with reference TRBV28 and TRBJ2-1, the CDR3 gives the full variable domain: DVKVTQSSRYLVKRTGEKVFLECVQDMDHENMFWYRQDPGLGLRLIYFSYDVKMKEKGDIPEGYSVSREKKERFSLILESASTNQTSMYLCASSLGASGAYNEQFFGPGTRLTVL.

The V call is TRBV7-9, the J call TRBJ1-2; 7 bases are shared with TRBD1. Per germline, CDR1 SEHNR and CDR2 FQNEAQ (reference sequence). The junction had 7 bases not matched to a gene; V was cut back by 5 bases and J by 4 bases. The CDR3 is 14 residues long. The CDR3 nucleotides are TGTGCCAGCAGCACAGGGGCCTCTGGCTATGGCTACACCTTC. Translated: CASSTGASGYGYTF.

The rearrangement links TRBV7-2 to TRBJ2-1; D is ambiguous. Germline assignment: CDR1 SGHTA and CDR2 FQGNSA. V shed 7 bases and J shed 9 bases, with 13 bases lying between them. The CDR3 consists of 12 residues. The CDR3 reads CASNSGPAEQFF. As DNA, the CDR3 is TGTGCCAGCAACTCCGGGCCCGCTGAGCAGTTCTTC.

This clonotype was detected only a few times. The genes are TRBV15 and TRBJ2-7; D ambiguous. There are 14 residues in the CDR3. CDR1 LNHNV and CDR2 YYDKDF come from the germline V gene (reference sequence). V was trimmed by 0 bases and J by 2 bases, leaving 8 bases between them. The CDR3 DNA reads as TGTGCCACCAGCAGAGATCTGGGGACCTACGAGCAGTACTTC. This sequence encodes CATSRDLGTYEQYF.

The chain is built from TRBV3-1 and TRBJ2-7; no reliable D call. Germline values: CDR1 LGHDT, CDR2 YNNKEL (reference sequence). V shed 4 bases and J shed 5 bases, with 12 bases lying between them. The CDR3 contains 13 residues. The CDR3 sequence: CASSPEGLDEQYF. The CDR3 DNA reads as TGTGCCAGCAGCCCGGAAGGTCTCGACGAGCAGTACTTC.

This chain's CDR3 is CASSRLAAGLDTQYF. The DNA of the CDR3 is TGTGCCAGCAGCAGACTAGCGGCTGGCCTGGATACGCAGTATTTT. The chain recombines TRBV11-2 with TRBJ2-3; 9 positions match TRBD2. Germline-derived CDR1 and CDR2 are SGHAT and FQNNGV. Unmatched junction bases numbered 9, after V lost 5 bases and J lost 6 bases. The CDR3 is made up of 15 amino acids.

The rearrangement links TRBV6-2 or TRBV6-3 to TRBJ2-7; unclear D gene. Germline values: CDR1 MNHEY, CDR2 SVGEGT. Trimming took 6 bases from V and 6 from J, leaving 9 bases between them. The CDR3 has 11 amino acids. CDR3 DNA: TGTGCCAGCAGCCAGAGATCCGAGCAGTACTTC. Protein: CASSQRSEQYF.

CDR3 amino acids: CASSGTGFLAKNIQYF. In nucleotides, the CDR3 is TGTGCCAGCAGTGGTACAGGGTTTCTAGCCAAAAACATTCAGTACTTC. The V gene is TRBV25-1, the J gene TRBJ2-4, with D tentatively TRBD1 (6 bases). Trimming took off 4 bases at V and 0 bases at J, with 13 bases between the two ends. CDR3 length: 16 amino acids. From germline, CDR1 is MGHDK and CDR2 SYGVNS.

This clonotype appeared a few times. The chain recombines TRBV7-9 with TRBJ1-2, with no clear D. CDR1 is SEHNR and CDR2 is FQNEAQ in the germline V gene (reference sequence). V was cut by 5 bases and J by 2 bases, with 18 bases left in between. This CDR3 region has 16 residues. Here the CDR3 reads CASSTPQSRTNYGYTF. In DNA form, the CDR3 reads TGTGCCAGCAGCACCCCCCAAAGCCGAACCAACTATGGCTACACCTTC.

This chain uses TRBV29-1 with TRBJ2-1; D is unresolved. The CDR3 is made up of 14 amino acids. V was trimmed by 3 bases and J by 3 bases, leaving 12 bases between them. Germline CDR1 and CDR2: SQVTM and ANQGSEA. For the CDR3, the DNA is TGCAGCGTTGACTCGCCTACGAACTACAATGAGCAGTTCTTC. Encoded protein: CSVDSPTNYNEQFF.

This clonotype was seen only a few times. This chain joins TRBV28 and TRBJ2-5; a possible D gene is TRBD1 (6 bases). V was trimmed by 7 bases and J by 5 bases, leaving 20 bases between them. CDR3 length: 15 amino acids. Germline lookup yields CDR1 MDHEN and CDR2 SYDVKM. This CDR3 is CASTEVGALAETQYF. The CDR3 bases are TGTGCCAGCACCGAAGTGGGGGCCTTGGCCGAGACCCAGTACTTC.

The V and J genes are TRBV27 and TRBJ1-5, with D unclear. This CDR3 spans 14 amino acids. V lost 5 bases and J 5 bases, leaving 13 bases between the germline ends. CDR1 is MNHEY, CDR2 SMNVEV, per germline (reference sequence). Written as DNA, the CDR3 is TGTGCCAGCAGTGCGGCCCAAACACATCAGCCCCAGCATTTT. Its protein is CASSAAQTHQPQHF.

This clonotype has more than one count but fewer than ten. V usage is TRBV7-8 and J usage is TRBJ2-7; D possibly corresponds to TRBD2 (6 bases). The CDR3 consists of 15 residues. CDR1 and CDR2 (germline): SGHVS, FQNEAQ. Trimming took 1 base from V and 6 from J, leaving 16 bases between them. The CDR3 DNA reads TGTGCCAGCAGCTTAGTGGGACTCTCGGTGGGCGAGCAGTACTTC. Encoded protein: CASSLVGLSVGEQYF.

With regard to this clonotype: The germline gene is not matched at one end of the junction; a read error may be the cause. The genes are TRBV20-1 and TRBJ2-1, with D unresolved. The CDR3 extends over 14 amino acids. Germline-derived CDR1 and CDR2 are DFQATT and SNEGSKA (reference sequence). Here the CDR3 reads CSAFGPYSRNVQFF. In nucleotides, the CDR3 is TGCAGTGCCTTCGGGCCTTATTCGAGGAATGTGCAGTTCTTC.

This chain connects TRBV14 to TRBJ2-3; D call uncertain. This CDR3 spans 15 amino acids. Trimming pared 0 bases from V and 4 bases from J, leaving 11 bases between. CDR1 and CDR2 (germline): SGHDN, FVKESK. CDR3 residues: CASSQDQGFADTQYF. The CDR3 DNA sequence: TGTGCCAGCAGCCAAGATCAAGGTTTTGCAGATACGCAGTATTTT.

The V call is TRBV12-3 or TRBV12-4, the J call TRBJ2-1, with 13 positions matching TRBD2. V dropped 6 bases and J dropped 7; count of bases not matched to a gene: 9. The CDR3 has 16 amino acids. The CDR3 coding sequence is TGTGCCAGCAGCTGGACGGGACTAGCGGGGCCGAATGAGCAGTTCTTC. It specifies CASSWTGLAGPNEQFF.

The chain employs TRBV7-2 and TRBJ1-3; weak D call: TRBD1 (5 bases). The CDR3 loop spans 15 amino acids. Germline-derived CDR1 and CDR2 are SGHTA and FQGNSA. With 1 base removed from V and 8 bases from J, the gap between germline ends came to 15 bases. The DNA for the CDR3 is TGTGCCAGCAGCTTAGGGGTGGGGGGTTCGGACACCATATATTTT. Protein product: CASSLGVGGSDTIYF.

The V call is TRBV7-9, the J call TRBJ2-7; D gene ambiguous. Germline CDR1 reads SEHNR; CDR2 reads FQNEAQ (reference sequence). V dropped 1 base and J dropped 3 bases, with 7 bases sitting between them. The length of the CDR3 is 13 residues. CDR3 residues: CASSLGQDYEQYF. The CDR3, as DNA: TGTGCCAGCAGCTTAGGCCAGGACTACGAGCAGTACTTC.

The CDR3: CASSPLASSYNEQFF. The CDR3 bases are TGTGCCAGCAGTCCCCTAGCGTCCTCCTACAATGAGCAGTTCTTC. This sequence joins TRBV6-4 and TRBJ2-1; D possibly corresponds to TRBD2 (6 bases). Germline CDR1 MRHNA, CDR2 SNTAGT. The CDR3 extends over 15 amino acids. V was trimmed by 5 bases and J by 0 bases, leaving 11 bases between them.

This clonotype was detected only a few times. The genes are TRBV9 and TRBJ2-2; no definite D call. CDR3 length: 15 amino acids. Germline V gene data show CDR1 as SGDLS and CDR2 as YYNGEE. V shed 0 bases and J shed 2 bases, with 8 bases lying between them. CDR3 nucleotides: TGTGCCAGCAGCGTAGTTGACGAAAACACCGGGGAGCTGTTTTTT. Its protein is CASSVVDENTGELFF.

This chain connects TRBV7-9 to TRBJ2-2, with D perhaps matching TRBD1 (6 bases). Germline CDR1 and CDR2: SEHNR and FQNEAQ (reference sequence). V dropped 5 bases and J dropped 2 bases, with 18 bases sitting between them. This CDR3 region has 17 residues. Written as DNA, the CDR3 is TGTGCCAGCAGCGCGTTTCGAGACAGGCCTAACACCGGGGAGCTGTTTTTT. As protein: CASSAFRDRPNTGELFF.

The sample holds a few counts of this clonotype. This sequence joins TRBV6-1 and TRBJ2-5, with 13 bases aligning to TRBD2. From germline, CDR1 is MNHNS and CDR2 SASEGT. J was trimmed by 4 bases and V by 4 bases; bases with no gene match: 6. CDR3 size: 16 residues. The CDR3 DNA reads as TGTGCCAGCAGTGCAGGACTAGCGGGAGTAAGAGAGACCCAGTACTTC. Amino acid sequence: CASSAGLAGVRETQYF.

The rearrangement joins TRBV12-3 or TRBV12-4 to TRBJ2-7; 9 bases agree with TRBD2. Unmatched junction bases numbered 7, after V lost 5 bases and J lost 2 bases. CDR3 length: 15 residues. The CDR3 loop is CASSIRTSVTYEQYF. In DNA form, the CDR3 reads TGTGCCAGCAGTATACGGACTAGCGTAACCTACGAGCAGTACTTC.

This chain joins TRBV12-3 or TRBV12-4 and TRBJ2-7; 11 bases align to TRBD2. This CDR3 spans 14 amino acids. V dropped 3 bases and J dropped 7; count of bases not matched to a gene: 5. The CDR3 DNA reads TGTGCCAGCAGTTTTAGCGGGAGGGCGAGGGAGCAGTACTTC. Its translation is CASSFSGRAREQYF.

The chain carries TRBV27 and TRBJ2-7; 8 positions agree with TRBD1. Trimming at V came to 3 bases and at J to 6 bases, leaving 16 bases not matched to a gene. CDR1 is MNHEY, CDR2 SMNVEV, per germline (reference sequence). The CDR3 totals 17 residues. As DNA, the CDR3 is TGTGCCAGCAGTTTTTCCCCAGACAGGGGTGGGTCCGGCGAGCAGTACTTC. Translation: CASSFSPDRGGSGEQYF.

The table lists this clonotype with a few counts. V is TRBV5-4 and J is TRBJ2-3, with TRBD2 as a possible D gene (6 bases). V was pared by 1 base and J by 5 bases, with 17 bases between. This CDR3 spans 16 amino acids. In germline, CDR1 is SGHNT, CDR2 YYREEE (reference sequence). CDR3 residues: CASSLRLTGDGDTQYF. In DNA form, the CDR3 reads TGTGCCAGCAGCTTGAGGTTAACGGGAGATGGAGATACGCAGTATTTT.